These 6 T cell receptor beta chains were sequenced from one sample in a study of shared clonotypes between healthy human individuals. Method: immunoSEQ multiplex PCR; TCRdb's copy keeps in-frame clones and lacks some. This table has some 2 million clones, around 96% appearing once. Naive CD8 populations comprised CD45RO-negative cells positively selected for CCR7, excluding terminally differentiated effector memory CD45RA+ cells. Sequenced sample: naive CD8+ T cells sorted from blood. The source of these receptors is a man aged 18 to 29 in good health.

This clone was observed a single time. The V call is TRBV19, the J call TRBJ2-7; a possible D gene is TRBD1 (6 bases). The CDR3 length is 13 residues. Germline CDR1 reads LNHDA; CDR2 reads SQIVND (reference sequence). V was trimmed by 5 bases and J by 3 bases, leaving 11 bases between them. In DNA, the CDR3 is TGTGCCAGTAGTCCGGGACACCACTACGAGCAGTACTTC. It translates to CASSPGHHYEQYF. The variable domain in full, with the rest retrieved from reference TRBV19 and TRBJ2-7, is DGGITQSPKYLFRKEGQNVTLSCEQNLNHDAMYWYRQDPGQGLRLIYYSQIVNDFQKGDIAEGYSVSREKKESFPLTVTSAQKNPTAFYLCASSPGHHYEQYFGPGTRLTVT.

This chain links TRBV6-1 with TRBJ2-5, with D possibly TRBD2 on 5 matching bases. The DNA end is more similar to TRBJ2-7, so the J call may be wrong. This CDR3 region has 13 residues. Germline CDR1 and CDR2: MNHNS and SASEGT. The CDR3 sequence: CASSALGSDEQYF. The CDR3 nucleotides are TGTGCCAGCAGTGCGCTGGGTAGCGACGAGCAGTACTTC.

The chain uses TRBV30 and TRBJ1-5, with TRBD1 matching over 8 bases. J lost 7 bases, V lost 5 bases, and 10 bases had no gene match. CDR1 and CDR2 from the germline V gene are GTSNPN and SVGIG (reference sequence). CDR3 length: 14 amino acids. CDR3 sequence (DNA): TGTGCCTGGCAGGACGGACAGGGCAGCCAGCCCCAGCATTTT. Translating gives CAWQDGQGSQPQHF.

The chain uses TRBV5-4 and TRBJ1-1; tentatively, D is TRBD1 (6 bases). Trimming removed 1 base at V and 5 bases at J, with 15 bases between. The CDR3 extends over 15 amino acids. Germline CDR1 and CDR2: SGHNT and YYREEE (reference sequence). The CDR3 sequence is CASSLIMGAGTEAFF. The CDR3 coding sequence is TGTGCCAGCAGCTTGATAATGGGGGCGGGGACTGAAGCTTTCTTT.

This rearrangement joins TRBV27 to TRBJ1-2; TRBD1 matches at 7 bases. The CDR3 has 14 residues. Per germline, CDR1 MNHEY and CDR2 SMNVEV (reference sequence). V shed 8 bases, J shed 8 bases, and the junction held 14 bases outside the gene matches. This CDR3 is CASSPSGQVEGYTF. As DNA, the CDR3 is TGTGCCAGCTCCCCTTCCGGACAGGTAGAAGGCTACACCTTC.

V usage is TRBV6-5 and J usage is TRBJ1-1; 8 positions match TRBD1. Germline V gene data show CDR1 as MNHEY and CDR2 as SVGAGI. CDR3 size: 14 residues. V shed 4 bases, J shed 1 base, and the junction held 2 bases outside the gene matches. CDR3 loop: CASSFQGANTEAFF. The CDR3 nucleotides read TGTGCCAGCAGTTTCCAGGGGGCGAACACTGAAGCTTTCTTT.